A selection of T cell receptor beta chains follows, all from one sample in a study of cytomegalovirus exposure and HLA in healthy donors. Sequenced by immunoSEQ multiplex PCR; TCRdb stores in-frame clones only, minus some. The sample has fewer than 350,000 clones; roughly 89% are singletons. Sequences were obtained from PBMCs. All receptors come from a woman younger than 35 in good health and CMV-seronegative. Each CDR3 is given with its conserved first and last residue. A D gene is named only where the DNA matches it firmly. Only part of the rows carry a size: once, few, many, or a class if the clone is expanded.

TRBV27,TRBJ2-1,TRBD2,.,CASSLRTSGGVGSEQFF,TGTGCCAGCAGTTTACGGACTAGCGGGGGGGTAGGCAGTGAGCAGTTCTTC
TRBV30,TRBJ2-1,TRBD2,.,CGAGGRDEQFF,TGTGGGGCGGGGGGGCGGGATGAGCAGTTCTTC
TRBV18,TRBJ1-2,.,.,CASSPGADYGYTF,TGTGCCAGCTCACCCGGCGCGGACTATGGCTACACCTTC
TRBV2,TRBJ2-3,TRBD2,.,CASSPRLAVGTDTQYF,TGTGCCAGCAGCCCTAGACTAGCGGTTGGGACAGATACGCAGTATTTT
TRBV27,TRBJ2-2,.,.,CASSFRVGELFF,TGTGCCAGCAGTTTTCGGGTCGGGGAGCTGTTTTTT
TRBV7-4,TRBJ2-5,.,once,CASSFRTDPTGETQYF,TGTGCCAGCAGCTTTAGGACAGACCCTACCGGGGAGACCCAGTACTTC
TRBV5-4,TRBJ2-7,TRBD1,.,CASSTDRGLYEQYF,TGTGCCAGCAGCACGGACAGGGGTCTATACGAGCAGTACTTC
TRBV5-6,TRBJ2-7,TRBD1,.,CASSSGTGLYEQYF,TGTGCCAGCAGCTCCGGGACAGGGCTCTACGAGCAGTACTTC
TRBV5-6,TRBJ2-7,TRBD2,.,CASSPMTSGGYEQYF,TGTGCCAGCAGCCCTATGACTAGCGGAGGCTACGAGCAGTACTTC
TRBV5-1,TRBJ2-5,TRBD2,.,CASSPLGGSRETQYF,TGCGCCAGCAGCCCCCTAGGCGGGAGTAGGGAGACCCAGTACTTC
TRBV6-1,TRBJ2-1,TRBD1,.,CASRGQGYNEQFF,TGTGCCAGCAGGGGACAGGGATACAATGAGCAGTTCTTC
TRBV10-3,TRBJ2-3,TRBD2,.,CAISPGSSGTDTQYF,TGTGCCATCAGCCCGGGGTCTAGCGGGACAGATACGCAGTATTTT
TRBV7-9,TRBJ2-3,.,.,CASSLQRQSTDTQYF,TGTGCCAGCAGCTTACAGAGACAAAGCACAGATACGCAGTATTTT
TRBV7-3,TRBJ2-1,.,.,CASSPRIGYNEQFF,TGTGCCAGCAGCCCCCGTATCGGCTACAATGAGCAGTTCTTC
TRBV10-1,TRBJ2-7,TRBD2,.,CASSAALAGSEQYF,TGCGCCAGCAGTGCCGCCTTAGCGGGGAGCGAGCAGTACTTC
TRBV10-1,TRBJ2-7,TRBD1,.,CASSTRQGVSYEQYF,TGCGCCAGCAGCACCAGACAGGGAGTGTCCTACGAGCAGTACTTC
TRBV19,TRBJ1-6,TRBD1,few,CASSIYGQGTYNSPLHF,TGTGCCAGTAGTATATACGGACAGGGAACCTATAATTCCCCCCTCCACTTT
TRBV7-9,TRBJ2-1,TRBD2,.,CASSLSFGGSHNEQFF,TGTGCCAGCAGCTTATCGTTCGGGGGGTCCCACAATGAGCAGTTCTTC
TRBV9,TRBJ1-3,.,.,CASSVAAHYGNTIYF,TGTGCCAGCAGCGTAGCCGCCCACTATGGAAACACCATATATTTT
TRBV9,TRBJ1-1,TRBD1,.,CASSVGNYQQGVTEAFF,TGTGCCAGCAGCGTAGGAAACTACCAACAGGGGGTGACTGAAGCTTTCTTT
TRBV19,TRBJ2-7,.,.,CASSNRAELNSYEQYF,TGTGCCAGTAGTAACCGCGCGGAGCTAAACTCCTACGAGCAGTACTTC
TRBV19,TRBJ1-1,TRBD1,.,CASSPWTGVTEAFF,TGTGCCAGTAGTCCCTGGACAGGGGTGACTGAAGCTTTCTTT
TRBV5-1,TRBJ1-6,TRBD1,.,CASRLTGDNSPLHF,TGCGCCAGCAGACTCACAGGGGATAATTCACCCCTCCACTTT
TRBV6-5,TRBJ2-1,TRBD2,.,CASTPAGGFGNEQFF,TGTGCCAGCACCCCAGCGGGGGGGTTCGGCAATGAGCAGTTCTTC
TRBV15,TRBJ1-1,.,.,CATSRASLQVKEAFF,TGTGCCACCAGCAGAGCCAGTTTACAGGTTAAAGAAGCTTTCTTT